This T cell receptor beta chain is drawn from a study of blood T cell repertoires in COVID-19. Adults between roughly 18 and 95 years of age took part from fewer than 30 US areas. In assigning cohorts, the study relied on participant-reported clinical history. Before they entered the study, exposed participants had met a COVID-19 case within 2 weeks. The V end lost 5 bases, the J end lost 4 bases, and 12 bases lay between the germline ends. CDR1 and CDR2 (germline): SEHNR, FQNEAQ (reference sequence). The CDR3 runs 15 residues. The method was immunoSEQ multiplex PCR; TCRdb's version includes in-frame clones alone and lacks a portion of them. The table records 290,000 or so clones, roughly 80% of them present only once.

Sequencing was done on a sample of PBMCs or T cells enriched from blood (not recorded which). The chain carries TRBV7-9 and TRBJ1-6; D is possibly TRBD1 (5 bases). The receptor comes from a middle-aged man who had been exposed to COVID-19. The CDR3 sequence is CASSPTEKYNSPLHF. DNA of the CDR3: TGTGCCAGCAGCCCGACAGAGAAATATAATTCACCCCTCCACTTT.